The 24 T cell receptor beta chains reported below all come from one sample, sequenced in a study of T cell changes during pregnancy in multiple sclerosis. Sequencing was performed with immunoSEQ multiplex PCR; in TCRdb, only in-frame clones are kept and a portion is missing. The sample contains over 90,000 clones, just over 90% of which appear only once. This specimen was peripheral blood, taken in the second trimester of pregnancy. All receptors come from a female donor in good health, enrolled as a control in a pregnancy study.

V and J are TRBV6-1 and TRBJ1-2, with 9 bases aligning to TRBD1. The CDR3 sequence is 15 residues long. CDR1 is MNHNS, CDR2 SASEGT, per germline. V gave up 8 bases and J gave up 7 bases; unmatched junction bases: 14. The CDR3 DNA reads TGTGCCAGCGGGGGACCGACAGGGGGATTCTCTGGCTACACCTTC. This gives the protein CASGGPTGGFSGYTF.

The J gene is TRBJ1-6, the V gene TRBV5-1, with TRBD1 as a possible D gene (5 bases). CDR1 and CDR2 (germline): SGHRS, YFSETQ. Trimming shortened V by 2 bases and J by 7 bases, and 13 bases separated the two germline ends. CDR3 length equals 15 residues. Written as DNA, the CDR3 is TGCGCCAGCAGCTTCGGTGTGGACACAAATTCACCCCTCCACTTT. Its protein product is CASSFGVDTNSPLHF. The whole variable domain, remainder taken from reference TRBV5-1 and TRBJ1-6, is KAGVTQTPRYLIKTRGQQVTLSCSPISGHRSVSWYQQTPGQGLQFLFEYFSETQRNKGNFPGRFSGRQFSNSRSEMNVSTLELGDSALYLCASSFGVDTNSPLHFGNGTRLTVT.

This clone was counted a single time. The chain has TRBV5-1 and TRBJ2-7, with TRBD1 matching 11 bases. Germline loops: CDR1 SGHRS, CDR2 YFSETQ. Germline trimming cut 0 bases from V and 5 bases from J; bases unmatched to any gene: 7. CDR3 length: 16 amino acids. The CDR3 DNA sequence: TGCGCCAGCAGCTTGGTAGCCGGACAGGGGGCGAACGAGCAGTACTTC. As protein: CASSLVAGQGANEQYF.

The rearrangement links TRBV19 to TRBJ1-1; TRBD1 is a possible D gene (5 bases). In germline, CDR1 is LNHDA, CDR2 SQIVND (reference sequence). The CDR3 consists of 14 residues. Trimming stripped 8 bases from V and 3 bases from J, with 16 bases between. Here the CDR3 DNA reads TGTGCCAGTGGCCCAGGGATCCGCGACACTGAAGCTTTCTTT. Amino acid sequence: CASGPGIRDTEAFF.

The rearrangement uses TRBV5-1 and TRBJ2-1; D remains ambiguous. Trimming left V 1 base short and J 8 bases short, with 16 bases between. Germline CDR1 SGHRS, CDR2 YFSETQ. The CDR3 extends over 15 amino acids. The CDR3 bases are TGCGCCAGCAGCTTGTTTACCCCTATCACCGATGAGCAGTTCTTC. Its protein product is CASSLFTPITDEQFF.

The V and J genes are TRBV7-2 and TRBJ1-2; D is unresolved. The germline V gene encodes CDR1 SGHTA and CDR2 FQGNSA. The CDR3 loop spans 14 amino acids. V lost 1 base and J lost 4, with 10 bases in between. CDR3 DNA: TGTGCCAGCAGCTTAGGGGAGGGATCCTATGGCTACACCTTC. Amino acid sequence: CASSLGEGSYGYTF.

This clone was seen a few times. The J gene is TRBJ1-5, the V gene TRBV4-1, with D maybe TRBD1 (5 bases). There are 15 residues in the CDR3. Germline values: CDR1 MGHRA, CDR2 YSYEKL. With 4 bases removed from V and 1 base from J, the gap between germline ends came to 11 bases. Here the CDR3 reads CASSRTGISNQPQHF. For the CDR3, the DNA is TGCGCCAGCAGCCGCACAGGTATCAGCAATCAGCCCCAGCATTTT.

This sequence joins TRBV27 and TRBJ2-1; the D gene is possibly TRBD2 (6 bases). V was cut by 6 bases and J by 3 bases, with 12 bases left in between. The CDR3 has 14 amino acids. The V gene's germline CDR1 is MNHEY and CDR2 SMNVEV (reference sequence). The chain's CDR3 is CASSGGRFYNEQFF. The DNA of the CDR3 is TGTGCCAGCAGCGGGGGACGGTTCTACAATGAGCAGTTCTTC.

The rearrangement links TRBV11-2 to TRBJ1-2, with TRBD1 matching 8 bases. J gave up 4 bases and V 6 bases, and 13 bases lay outside the gene matches. The CDR3 totals 16 residues. Germline CDR1 and CDR2: SGHAT and FQNNGV. CDR3 coding DNA: TGTGCCAGCAGACAGGGGGGATCCAGGGATCCCTATGGCTACACCTTC. It is translated as CASRQGGSRDPYGYTF.

The chain uses TRBV7-9 and TRBJ2-3; TRBD1 agrees at 7 bases. Trimming took 5 bases from V and 2 from J; bases not matched to a gene: 10. Germline loops: CDR1 SEHNR, CDR2 FQNEAQ (reference sequence). The CDR3 runs 16 residues. In nucleotides, the CDR3 is TGTGCCAGCAGCGCAGTGACAGGGACGTTCACAGATACGCAGTATTTT. Translation: CASSAVTGTFTDTQYF. The full variable domain, completed using reference TRBV7-9 and TRBJ2-3, is DTGVSQNPRHKITKRGQNVTFRCDPISEHNRLYWYRQTLGQGPEFLTYFQNEAQLEKSRLLSDRFSAERPKGSFSTLEIQRTEQGDSAMYLCASSAVTGTFTDTQYFGPGTRLTVL.

The J gene is TRBJ1-4, the V gene TRBV5-1, with 8 bases lining up with TRBD1. Germline values: CDR1 SGHRS, CDR2 YFSETQ. The CDR3 is 14 amino acids. After removal of 1 base from V and 6 bases from J, the junction contained 2 bases not matched to a gene. In nucleotides, the CDR3 is TGCGCCAGCAGCTTGAACAGGGGGTATGAAAAACTGTTTTTT. Translating it yields CASSLNRGYEKLFF.

In regard to this clone: A much larger clone differs by one base, so this may be a read error. The same CDR3 also results from other DNA sequences found in this sample. This sequence joins TRBV2 and TRBJ1-3; no definite D call. The CDR3 extends over 14 amino acids. V gave up 1 base and J gave up 3 bases, with 7 bases separating them. Germline CDR1 and CDR2: SNHLY and FYNNEI. CDR3 in DNA: TGTGCCAGCAGTGAAGAACATCTTGGAAACACCATATATTTT. Encoded protein: CASSEEHLGNTIYF.

The rearrangement links TRBV6-1 to TRBJ1-2; 7 bases match TRBD1. Germline values: CDR1 MNHNS, CDR2 SASEGT. J gave up 0 bases and V 2 bases, and 9 bases lay outside the gene matches. The CDR3 is made up of 17 amino acids. Written as DNA, the CDR3 is TGTGCCAGCAGTGAATTTATAGGACAGGTTACTAACTATGGCTACACCTTC. Translated, it gives CASSEFIGQVTNYGYTF.

V usage is TRBV7-8 and J usage is TRBJ2-2, with D possibly TRBD2 on 5 matching bases. The CDR3 has 13 amino acids. Trimming pared 5 bases from V and 4 bases from J, leaving 8 bases between. CDR1 SGHVS and CDR2 FQNEAQ come from the germline V gene. CDR3: CASSRGPTGELFF. The CDR3 nucleotides are TGTGCCAGCAGCCGCGGGCCCACCGGGGAGCTGTTTTTT.

This clone appeared once. The chain joins TRBV7-2 to TRBJ2-3, with 13 bases fitting TRBD2. This CDR3 has 15 amino acids. The germline V gene has CDR1 SGHTA and CDR2 FQGNSA. V lost 5 bases, J lost 5 bases, and 4 bases stayed unmatched. The CDR3 DNA reads TGTGCCAGCAGCCTGAGGACTAGCGGGAGAGATACGCAGTATTTT. Amino acids: CASSLRTSGRDTQYF.

The V call is TRBV2, the J call TRBJ2-7, with 9 bases lining up with TRBD1. CDR3 length: 16 amino acids. V shed 6 bases and J 6 bases; nucleotides not matched to a gene: 15. The germline V gene has CDR1 SNHLY and CDR2 FYNNEI. The chain's CDR3 is CASRLRLGQGPPEQYF. The CDR3 DNA sequence: TGTGCCAGCAGGTTGAGATTGGGACAGGGACCACCCGAGCAGTACTTC.

The chain uses TRBV6-1 and TRBJ1-2, with D tentatively TRBD1 (6 bases). With 0 bases removed from V and 5 bases from J, the gap between germline ends came to 22 bases. CDR3 length equals 18 residues. CDR1 and CDR2 (germline): MNHNS, SASEGT. CDR3 protein: CASSEAPGGGVEIYGYTF. The CDR3 DNA sequence: TGTGCCAGCAGTGAAGCCCCGGGGGGCGGTGTGGAGATATATGGCTACACCTTC.

This chain links TRBV19 with TRBJ2-7, with 12 bases lining up with TRBD2. The germline V gene encodes CDR1 LNHDA and CDR2 SQIVND (reference sequence). CDR3 length equals 22 residues. Trimming cost V 3 bases and J 4 bases; bases outside gene matches: 25. The CDR3 DNA is TGTGCCAGTAGTATCCGAAACCCCACCCGGGACGGAGGACTAGCGGGGTTTTACGAGCAGTACTTC. Protein: CASSIRNPTRDGGLAGFYEQYF.

V and J are TRBV7-2 and TRBJ2-3; 7 bases are shared with TRBD1. V lost 6 bases and J lost 2; bases outside the gene matches: 8. CDR1 and CDR2 from the germline V gene are SGHTA and FQGNSA. There are 15 residues in the CDR3. The CDR3 spells CASSSTGPYTDTQYF. The CDR3 nucleotides read TGTGCCAGCAGTTCGACAGGGCCGTACACAGATACGCAGTATTTT.

The chain employs TRBV7-9 and TRBJ1-2; 11 bases line up with TRBD1. The CDR3 loop spans 19 amino acids. J gave up 6 bases and V 2 bases, and 17 bases lay outside the gene matches. CDR1 and CDR2 from the germline V gene are SEHNR and FQNEAQ (reference sequence). CDR3 DNA: TGTGCCAGCAGCTTATTTCTAATAGGCGGACCGGGACAGGGGGATGGCTACACCTTC. Its protein is CASSLFLIGGPGQGDGYTF.

The V gene is TRBV27, the J gene TRBJ1-2; no clear D. The CDR3 is 16 amino acids. Germline CDR1 is MNHEY and CDR2 is SMNVEV (reference sequence). Trimming took 3 bases from V and 2 from J, leaving 16 bases between them. The CDR3 nucleotides read TGTGCCAGCAGTTTTATCTCAGGTACAATGAACTATGGCTACACCTTC. Protein product: CASSFISGTMNYGYTF.

The V call is TRBV5-1, the J call TRBJ1-5; TRBD1 matches at 7 bases. This CDR3 has 17 residues. With V trimmed by 0 bases and J by 4 bases, 10 bases remained unmatched. Germline V gene data show CDR1 as SGHRS and CDR2 as YFSETQ. CDR3 amino acids: CASSLGDSLLTNQPQHF. Written as DNA, the CDR3 is TGCGCCAGCAGCTTGGGGGACAGCCTATTGACTAATCAGCCCCAGCATTTT. The variable domain in full, with the rest retrieved from reference TRBV5-1 and TRBJ1-5, is KAGVTQTPRYLIKTRGQQVTLSCSPISGHRSVSWYQQTPGQGLQFLFEYFSETQRNKGNFPGRFSGRQFSNSRSEMNVSTLELGDSALYLCASSLGDSLLTNQPQHFGDGTRLSIL.

This chain links TRBV6-6 with TRBJ1-1; TRBD1 might be the D (6 bases). Trimming removed 0 bases at V and 5 bases at J, with 13 bases between. Germline-derived CDR1 and CDR2 are MNHNY and SVGAGI (reference sequence). CDR3 size: 15 residues. The CDR3 loop is CASSYSGGAGTEAFF. For the CDR3, the DNA is TGTGCCAGCAGTTACTCGGGGGGGGCAGGGACTGAAGCTTTCTTT.

The CDR3 loop reads CASSLRGGGTDTQYF. The DNA for the CDR3 is TGTGCCAGCAGCTTACGGGGGGGTGGCACAGATACGCAGTATTTT. The chain couples TRBV11-3 to TRBJ2-3, with 8 bases lining up with TRBD2. V lost 2 bases to trimming and J lost 1 base; unmatched junction nucleotides: 2. Per germline, CDR1 SGHNT and CDR2 YENEEA. The CDR3 consists of 15 residues.